Sequencing of this T cell receptor (beta chain) was carried out in a study of blood T cell repertoires in COVID-19. Study background: T cells, B-cell-depleted T cells, or PBMCs provided the cDNA or gDNA that served as material.

Sequencing was performed with immunoSEQ multiplex PCR; in TCRdb, only in-frame clones are kept and a portion is missing. The sample holds about 36,000 clones, around nine tenths seen once. The V segment lost 3 bases and the J segment 6 bases; nucleotides outside the gene matches: 12. There are 17 residues in the CDR3. Germline lookup yields CDR1 SGHTA and CDR2 FQGNSA. The sample taken for sequencing was peripheral blood. The source is a man in his sixties or seventies with acute or convalescent COVID-19. The chain recombines TRBV7-2 with TRBJ2-1; 9 nucleotides match TRBD2. CDR3 in DNA: TGTGCCAGCAGCTTCGGTCAGTGGGGACTAGCAGCCAATGAGCAGTTCTTC. Translation gives CASSFGQWGLAANEQFF.